Listed below are T cell receptor beta chains from one sample, sequenced in a study of T-cell reconstitution after alpha-beta-depleted transplantation in children. TCRdb passed the PCR reads through MiXCR, listing each CDR3 protein once. This sample has approximately 89,000 distinct CDR3 sequences; about 16% occur once, and the top ten carry roughly 21%. The source was PBMCs, mostly from graft donor cells, collected 180 days after TCRalphabeta/CD19-depleted stem cell transplant. All receptors come from a male patient aged 2-15 years who had a stem cell transplant for acute lymphoblastic leukemia, so the T cells may come from the graft donor. Each CDR3 is given with its conserved first and last residue. The D gene is left open where the match is weak. Size tells how often a clone was seen (once, few, many) or the class of an expanded clone, and some rows leave it out.

v_call	j_call	d_call	clone_size	cdr3_nt	cdr3_aa
TRBV4-1	TRBJ2-7	TRBD1	hyperexpanded	TGCGCCAGCAGCCCTAGCCTGACAGGGCTCTCCTACGAGCAGTACTTC	CASSPSLTGLSYEQYF
TRBV20-1	TRBJ1-4	NA	NA	TGCAGTGCTAGAAACACTCCGGGACCTAATGAAAAACTGTTTTTT	CSARNTPGPNEKLFF
TRBV20-1	TRBJ2-2	NA	few	TGCAGTGCTGAAGAACAGGGCTCCGGGGAGCTGTTTTTT	CSAEEQGSGELFF
TRBV24-1	TRBJ2-6	NA	NA	TGTGCCACCAGTGATTTGTCGCGCTCTGGGGCCAACGTCCTGACTTTC	CATSDLSRSGANVLTF
TRBV10-3	TRBJ2-5	NA	few	TGTGCCATCAGCGGACAGAGCCTTCAAGAGACCCAGTACTTC	CAISGQSLQETQYF
TRBV6-1	TRBJ2-7	TRBD2	NA	TGTGCCAGCATCGCGGCTAGCGGCTCCTACGAGCAGTACTTC	CASIAASGSYEQYF
TRBV20-1	TRBJ2-7	TRBD1	few	TGCAGTGCTAGAGCTCACGACAGGGGGATGTACGAGCAGTACTTC	CSARAHDRGMYEQYF
TRBV7-9	TRBJ2-1	NA	NA	TGTGCCAGCAGCTCTTCCATCTGGACCCCGTTTAATGAGCAGTTCTTC	CASSSSIWTPFNEQFF
TRBV13	TRBJ2-3	NA	few	TGTGCCAGCAGCTTACAGCTAGTCGATACGCAGTATTTT	CASSLQLVDTQYF
TRBV6-5	TRBJ1-2	NA	few	TGTGCCAGCAGCCCCGGGCCGTTCGGCTACACCTTC	CASSPGPFGYTF
TRBV5-1	TRBJ1-5	NA	NA	TGCGCCAGCAGCTTGGAGCCAGGGCTCAATCAGCCCCAGCATTTT	CASSLEPGLNQPQHF
TRBV5-1	TRBJ1-2	NA	NA	TGCGCCAGGAGGGCGGAAGGGACTAACTATGGCTACACCTTC	CARRAEGTNYGYTF
TRBV7-9	TRBJ1-1	NA	few	TGTGCCAGCAGCCCCCCCCTACCGGAGACTGAAGCTTTCTTT	CASSPPLPETEAFF
TRBV19	TRBJ2-7	NA	NA	TGTGCCAGTAAACACCGGGACGTTTACGAGCAGTACTTC	CASKHRDVYEQYF
TRBV7-8	TRBJ2-7	NA	many	TGTGCCAGCAGCAGGGGGGCCTACGAGCAGTACTTC	CASSRGAYEQYF
TRBV5-5	TRBJ2-5	TRBD2	NA	TGTGCCAGCAGCTTGGGTACGGGGGGGGAGTCAGAGACCCAGTACTTC	CASSLGTGGESETQYF
TRBV4-2	TRBJ2-1	NA	few	TGTGCCAGCAGCCAATTAGGTTCTGATGAGCAGTTCTTC	CASSQLGSDEQFF
TRBV10-3	TRBJ1-5	NA	few	TGTGCCATCAGTGACGGACCGTATAGCAATCAGCCCCAGCATTTT	CAISDGPYSNQPQHF
TRBV20-1	TRBJ2-1	NA	few	TGCAGTGCTAGTCATTCTAGGGGCCTCATAGTCTACAATGAGCAGTTCTTC	CSASHSRGLIVYNEQFF
TRBV20-1	TRBJ1-4	NA	few	TGCAGTGCTAGCGGGGGAGCTAATGAAAAACTGTTTTTT	CSASGGANEKLFF
TRBV7-2	TRBJ1-3	TRBD1	NA	TGTGCCAGCAGCGAACAGGGGGCCTCTGGAAACACCATATATTTT	CASSEQGASGNTIYF
TRBV20-1	TRBJ1-5	TRBD1	few	TGCTGTGCTAGAGTTCCAGGGGGAAGTGGCAATCAGCCCCAGCATTTT	CCARVPGGSGNQPQHF
TRBV27	TRBJ1-2	TRBD1	many	TGTGCCAGCAGTGTACAGGGGGCGAATGGCTACACCTTC	CASSVQGANGYTF
TRBV7-8	TRBJ2-5	TRBD1	many	TGTGCCAGCAGCTTACCAGCGCGGGGGACAGGGGAGGGAGAGACCCAGTACTTC	CASSLPARGTGEGETQYF
TRBV29-1	TRBJ2-1	TRBD2	NA	TGCAGCGTCGTAGCGGGAGACTATAGCGGTGAGCAGTTCTTC	CSVVAGDYSGEQFF
TRBV20-1	TRBJ2-3	NA	few	TGCAGTGCTGCGGGCCGCACAGATACGCAGTATTTT	CSAAGRTDTQYF
TRBV5-1	TRBJ1-2	NA	NA	TGCGCCAGCAGCTTACAGGGCAGGAATGGCTACACCTTC	CASSLQGRNGYTF
TRBV5-1	TRBJ2-7	NA	few	TGCGCCAGCAATTTGGACAGATCCTACGAGCAGTACTTC	CASNLDRSYEQYF
TRBV20-1	TRBJ1-5	NA	many	TGCAGTGCTAGTTTCGGGGTGGATCAGCCCCAGCATTTT	CSASFGVDQPQHF
TRBV9	TRBJ2-5	TRBD1	many	TGTGCCAGCAGCGGGCAGCGACTACCTACAGGGGCCGGAGAGACCCAGTACTTC	CASSGQRLPTGAGETQYF
TRBV4-1	TRBJ1-5	NA	NA	TGCGCCAGCAGCCAAGACCCTGATCAGCCCCAGCATTTT	CASSQDPDQPQHF
TRBV7-2	TRBJ2-1	TRBD2	many	TGTGCCAGCAATTTTCGGGGGGAGGGCGAGCAGTTCTTC	CASNFRGEGEQFF
TRBV7-9	TRBJ2-1	NA	NA	TGTGCCAGCAGCTTAAAGTGGCGGCTCTCAAATGAGCAGTTCTTC	CASSLKWRLSNEQFF
TRBV18	TRBJ1-5	NA	NA	TGTGCCAGCTCGGGCTGGGGGGACGGCAATCAGCCCCAGCATTTT	CASSGWGDGNQPQHF
TRBV20-1	TRBJ2-3	TRBD2	NA	TGCAGTGCTAGAGTGACGGGACTAGCGGGGAGGGATACGCAGTATTTT	CSARVTGLAGRDTQYF
TRBV2	TRBJ2-4	NA	few	TGTGCCAGCAAGGGTGGTGGAAACATTCAGTACTTC	CASKGGGNIQYF
TRBV5-1	TRBJ2-7	NA	few	TGCGCCAGCAGGACCACAGAAAGGGCAGTGGGCGAGCAGTACTTC	CASRTTERAVGEQYF